This T cell receptor beta chain stems from a study of blood T cell repertoires in COVID-19. Profiled with immunoSEQ multiplex PCR; TCRdb holds only in-frame clones, not every one. The sample has about 100,000 clones, about 90% seen once; the top ten hold about 1.5%. Per germline, CDR1 SQVTM and CDR2 ANQGSEA. The CDR3 extends over 13 amino acids. V gave up 5 bases and J gave up 5 bases, with 13 bases separating them. The specimen was peripheral blood. The TCR comes from a human donor with active COVID-19. The donor label of this sample is uncertain. The gene calls are TRBV29-1 and TRBJ2-1; D unclear. CDR3 protein: CSVPGLADNEQFF. The CDR3 coding sequence is TGCAGCGTTCCGGGTCTTGCGGACAATGAGCAGTTCTTC.